In its sample, the clone carrying this T cell receptor beta chain is large. The antigen remains undetermined. Germline V gene data show CDR1 as MDHEN and CDR2 as SYDVKM. The CDR3 has 15 amino acids. V was clipped by 5 bases and J by 4 bases; unmatched bases: 6. As handled by the study authors: Using the CDR3 differences seen across clinicopathological groups, the authors built a distant-metastasis classifier for papillary thyroid cancer, which was meant to discriminate distant-metastatic patients. TCRdb reprocessed the PCR reads via MiXCR. None of the V and J calls come from the authors' own analysis; TCRdb made them. The data hold roughly 4,900 clones, with 28% observed a single time. This sample stems from a study of metastatic and nonmetastatic thyroid tumors. On the study more broadly: Where malignant and benign thyroid patients were concerned, repertoires were compared across blood and tumor or nodule tissue.

Until they underwent thyroid surgery, no patient had received any treatment. Notes on the study in general: Significantly greater TCR beta diversity was reportedly found in malignant thyroid tumors than in benign nodules (in blood and tumor).

The source of this sequence is a female donor with papillary thyroid cancer or a benign thyroid nodule (not recorded which). Some clones in this sample may be carry-over from other donors' samples. V usage is TRBV28 and J usage is TRBJ1-1, with 11 bases lining up with TRBD1. Sample: adjacent normal tissue. The CDR3 nucleotides are TGTGCCAGCAGTCCACCCGGGACAGGGGGCACTGAAGCTTTCTTT. It codes for CASSPPGTGGTEAFF.